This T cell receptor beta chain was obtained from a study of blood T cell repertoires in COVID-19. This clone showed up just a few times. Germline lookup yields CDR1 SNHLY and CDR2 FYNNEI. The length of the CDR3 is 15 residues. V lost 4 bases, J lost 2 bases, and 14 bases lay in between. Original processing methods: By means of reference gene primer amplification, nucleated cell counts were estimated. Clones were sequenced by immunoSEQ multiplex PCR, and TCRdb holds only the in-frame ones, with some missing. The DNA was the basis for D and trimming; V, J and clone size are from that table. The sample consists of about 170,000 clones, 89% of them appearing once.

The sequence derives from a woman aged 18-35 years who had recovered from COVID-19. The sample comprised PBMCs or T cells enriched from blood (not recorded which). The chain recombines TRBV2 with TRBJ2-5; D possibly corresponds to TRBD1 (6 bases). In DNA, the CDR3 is TGTGCCAGCAGTGCTGCCAGGGGACCTCAAGAGACCCAGTACTTC. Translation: CASSAARGPQETQYF.